This TCR beta chain emerged from a study of siplizumab effects on memory and regulatory T cells. Notes on this clone: The antigen remains undetermined.

Per sample, the assay covered approximately 94,000 TCR templates. This table comes from immunoSEQ multiplex PCR, and its TCRdb copy is limited to in-frame clones, with some not included. The sample lists 50,000 to 55,000 clones, 85% to 95% occurring once. Study outcomes and limitations: Proliferating Tregs taken from siplizumab cultures were not shown to have a confirmed suppressive function. Of the proliferating CD4+ or CD8+ clones, roughly 75-95% lacked a naive or memory phenotype that could be assigned. Alloreactive clones mapping to unstimulated subsets formed only a minor fraction.

The receptor was derived from a human donor in good health. Source material: CD8+ T cells sorted from blood.

CDR3 DNA: TGCAGCGTTGAAGAGCGTGGGGTAGTGGGAGAAAAACTGTTTTTT. It is translated as CSVEERGVVGEKLFF. The chain employs TRBV29-1 and TRBJ1-4; D remains ambiguous. This CDR3 comprises 15 residues. The germline gives CDR1 SQVTM, CDR2 ANQGSEA. The V gene lost 0 bases and the J gene lost 8 bases, with 16 bases spanning the gap.